The 17 T cell receptor beta chains presented below share a single source sample, sequenced in a study of identical twins (dated by TCRdb to about 2016). The protocol used for the library was 5' RACE. Sequencing used an Illumina HiSeq 2000. TCRdb reran the public reads through fastp at Q25 and MiXCR, keeping productive beta chains. Every CDR3 protein is listed once, alongside the most common genes and DNA of its rows. Across this sample there are roughly 1,500,000 distinct CDR3 sequences, with about 32% seen only once. The top ten constitute 0.27% of the sample. The material sequenced was cord blood. Source of these receptors: a newborn girl in good health.

The chain uses TRBV20-1 and TRBJ1-1, with D uncertain. The CDR3 is 12 residues long. Germline V gives CDR1 DFQATT, CDR2 SNEGSKA (reference sequence). V was pared by 5 bases and J by 5 bases, with 12 bases between. The CDR3 loop reads CSARAGGTEAFF. DNA for the CDR3: TGCAGTGCTCGAGCGGGCGGAACTGAAGCTTTCTTT.

This rearrangement joins TRBV19 to TRBJ1-4; 7 nucleotides agree with TRBD1. The germline V gene encodes CDR1 LNHDA and CDR2 SQIVND (reference sequence). V was pared by 4 bases and J by 3 bases, with 8 bases of the junction left unmatched. The CDR3 has 16 amino acids. The CDR3 coding sequence is TGTGCCAGTAGTAACGCACGAGGGACAGCTAATGAAAAACTGTTTTTT. This codes for CASSNARGTANEKLFF.

The CDR3 reads CSVPGGADGYTF. Written as DNA, the CDR3 is TGCAGCGTTCCAGGGGGCGCGGATGGCTACACCTTC. This chain uses TRBV29-1 with TRBJ1-2, with 8 bases lining up with TRBD1. The V gene's germline CDR1 is SQVTM and CDR2 ANQGSEA. This CDR3 is built from 12 residues. Trimming cost V 5 bases and J 6 bases; bases outside gene matches: 5.

In its sample, this clonotype was seen a few times. CDR3 DNA: TGTGCCAGCAGCTTAGCGGGGGCACACGAGCAGTTCTTC. This translates into CASSLAGAHEQFF. The chain has TRBV7-9 and TRBJ2-1, with D perhaps matching TRBD1 (6 bases). Trimming removed 0 bases at V and 10 bases at J, with 10 bases between. The CDR3 extends over 13 amino acids. The germline V gene has CDR1 SEHNR and CDR2 FQNEAQ (reference sequence).

The V call is TRBV20-1, the J call TRBJ1-1, with no clear D. Germline CDR1 and CDR2: DFQATT and SNEGSKA (reference sequence). Trimming removed 4 bases at V and 1 base at J, with 4 bases between. The CDR3 covers 11 residues. The CDR3 reads CSANRNTEAFF. CDR3 bases: TGCAGTGCTAACAGGAACACTGAAGCTTTCTTT.

The chain carries TRBV25-1 and TRBJ1-4, with a weak D call TRBD1 (6 bases). Trimming removed 2 bases at V and 8 bases at J, with 15 bases between. CDR1 is MGHDK, CDR2 SYGVNS, per germline. The CDR3 loop spans 15 amino acids. Written as DNA, the CDR3 is TGTGCCAGCAGTGAAGAGGGGGATGTAGGCGAAAAACTGTTTTTT. This codes for CASSEEGDVGEKLFF.

The chain is built from TRBV7-2 and TRBJ2-4; D unresolved. The CDR3 sequence is 14 residues long. Germline loops: CDR1 SGHTA, CDR2 FQGNSA. V lost 2 bases, J lost 6 bases, and 11 bases lay in between. This CDR3 reads CASSLSGSANIQYF. CDR3 bases: TGTGCCAGCAGCTTATCCGGCAGCGCAAACATTCAGTACTTC.

This clonotype came up a few times. V and J are TRBV12-3 or TRBV12-4 and TRBJ1-1, with D tentatively TRBD1 (6 bases). This CDR3 spans 12 amino acids. V was pared by 3 bases and J by 8 bases, with 10 bases between. In nucleotides, the CDR3 is TGTGCCAGCAGTTTCGGGAGGGGGGAAGCTTTCTTT. This gives the protein CASSFGRGEAFF.

V is TRBV19 and J is TRBJ2-1, with D hard to call. This CDR3 has 13 residues. V was pared by 4 bases and J by 6 bases, with 10 bases between. CDR1 is LNHDA and CDR2 is SQIVND in the germline V gene (reference sequence). The chain's CDR3 is CASSKGGGNEQFF. CDR3 DNA sequence: TGTGCCAGTAGTAAGGGCGGCGGCAATGAGCAGTTCTTC.

The sample holds a few counts of this clonotype. The gene calls are TRBV2 and TRBJ2-1; no definite D call. There are 13 residues in the CDR3. CDR1 and CDR2 (germline): SNHLY, FYNNEI. Between the trimmed V and J ends, which lost 9 bases and 4 bases, there was a span of 13 bases. CDR3 sequence: CARARGPYNEQFF. The CDR3 DNA reads as TGTGCCAGAGCAAGAGGCCCTTACAATGAGCAGTTCTTC.

The chain has TRBV4-1 and TRBJ1-1; D call uncertain. CDR1 is MGHRA and CDR2 is YSYEKL in the germline V gene. CDR3 size: 13 residues. Between the trimmed V and J ends, which lost 2 bases and 6 bases, there was a span of 10 bases. The CDR3 here is CASSQRYSSEAFF. The CDR3 DNA sequence: TGCGCCAGCAGCCAACGATACAGCTCTGAAGCTTTCTTT.

This clonotype was counted a few times. The rearrangement links TRBV10-3 to TRBJ2-5, with TRBD1 matching over 8 bases. The CDR3 runs to 15 residues. The trim removed 4 bases at V and 2 bases at J, leaving 6 bases unmatched. Germline V gene sequence: CDR1 ENHRY, CDR2 SYGVKD. The CDR3 bases are TGTGCCATCAGTGGAACCGGGACAGGACAAGAGACCCAGTACTTC. Translation: CAISGTGTGQETQYF.

The chain couples TRBV7-6 to TRBJ1-1; D is uncertain. The V gene's germline CDR1 is SGHVS and CDR2 FNYEAQ. CDR3 length: 17 residues. The V end lost 2 bases, the J end lost 2 bases, and 18 bases lay between the germline ends. CDR3 loop: CASSLKRPQRANTEAFF. The DNA for the CDR3 is TGTGCCAGCAGCTTAAAAAGGCCCCAACGGGCCAACACTGAAGCTTTCTTT. The full variable domain, completed using reference TRBV7-6 and TRBJ1-1, is GAGVSQSPRYKVTKRGQDVALRCDPISGHVSLYWYRQALGQGPEFLTYFNYEAQQDKSGLPNDRFSAERPEGSISTLTIQRTEQRDSAMYRCASSLKRPQRANTEAFFGQGTRLTVV.

The count of this clonotype is one. The genes are TRBV29-1 and TRBJ2-6; 8 bases are a match to TRBD1. The V and J ends lost 2 bases and 4 bases, in that order; junction bases with no gene match: 7. Per germline, CDR1 SQVTM and CDR2 ANQGSEA. The CDR3 sequence is 16 residues long. This CDR3 is CSVETRQGSGANVLTF. DNA of the CDR3: TGCAGCGTTGAAACGAGACAGGGGTCCGGGGCCAACGTCCTGACTTTC. Using reference TRBV29-1 and TRBJ2-6 for the parts outside the CDR3, the full variable domain is SAVISQKPSRDICQRGTSLTIQCQVDSQVTMMFWYRQQPGQSLTLIATANQGSEATYESGFVIDKFPISRPNLTFSTLTVSNMSPEDSSIYLCSVETRQGSGANVLTFGAGSRLTVL.

This clonotype was observed a handful of times. This chain connects TRBV5-1 to TRBJ1-5; 8 bases line up with TRBD1. The V segment lost 0 bases and the J segment 4 bases; nucleotides outside the gene matches: 6. The CDR3 extends over 16 amino acids. Germline CDR1 reads SGHRS; CDR2 reads YFSETQ. CDR3 protein: CASSLAVRTGNQPQHF. CDR3 nucleotide sequence: TGCGCCAGCAGCTTGGCCGTAAGGACAGGGAATCAGCCCCAGCATTTT.

V usage is TRBV29-1 and J usage is TRBJ1-2, with 7 bases matching TRBD1. This CDR3 is built from 13 residues. Germline V gene lookup returns CDR1 SQVTM and CDR2 ANQGSEA. V lost 6 bases, J lost 6 bases, and 10 bases stayed unmatched. In DNA, the CDR3 is TGCAGCGTCAAAGACAGGGCCACGGATGGCTACACCTTC. This encodes CSVKDRATDGYTF.

This clonotype was seen a handful of times. The rearrangement joins TRBV27 to TRBJ1-2; a possible D gene is TRBD1 (5 bases). Trimming removed 0 bases at V and 7 bases at J, with 15 bases between. In germline, CDR1 is MNHEY, CDR2 SMNVEV (reference sequence). The CDR3 contains 15 residues. The chain's CDR3 is CASSLSGSGTGGYTF. In DNA, the CDR3 is TGTGCCAGCAGTTTATCGGGGTCCGGGACTGGTGGCTACACCTTC.